Listed here are 7 T cell receptor beta chains from one sample, sequenced in a study of cytomegalovirus exposure and HLA in healthy donors. The primer mix had 60 Vbeta and 13 Jbeta primers. The data were produced by immunoSEQ multiplex PCR, yet TCRdb's version contains in-frame clones alone and is incomplete. The table has 150,000 to 200,000 clones, roughly 87% seen once. The sequencing sample was made of PBMCs. The origin of the receptors is a girl under three years old in good health and CMV-seronegative.

The V gene is TRBV11-3, the J gene TRBJ2-3; 7 bases match TRBD2. The length of the CDR3 is 19 residues. Germline-derived CDR1 and CDR2 are SGHNT and YENEEA. The trim removed 3 bases at V and 2 bases at J, leaving 17 bases unmatched. The CDR3: CASSFLRLPWGGVTDTQYF. CDR3 coding DNA: TGTGCCAGCAGCTTTCTGCGCCTCCCGTGGGGGGGAGTCACAGATACGCAGTATTTT. The full variable domain, with the rest looked up from reference TRBV11-3 and TRBJ2-3, is EAGVVQSPRYKIIEKKQPVAFWCNPISGHNTLYWYLQNLGQGPELLIRYENEEAVDDSQLPKDRFSAERLKGVDSTLKIQPAELGDSAVYLCASSFLRLPWGGVTDTQYFGPGTRLTVL.

This clone was seen a handful of times. The rearrangement uses TRBV6-6 and TRBJ2-1, with TRBD2 matching over 10 bases. V lost 0 bases and J lost 5; bases outside the gene matches: 4. The CDR3 has 16 residues. CDR1 MNHNY and CDR2 SVGAGI come from the germline V gene (reference sequence). The CDR3 DNA reads TGTGCCAGCAGTTACTCGTCTAGCGGGGGAGACAATGAGCAGTTCTTC. It specifies CASSYSSSGGDNEQFF.

This clone was seen more than once but under ten times. DNA for the CDR3: TGTGCCAGCAGCCAAGATACTAGCGGGGGCAACAATGAGCAGTTCTTC. This codes for CASSQDTSGGNNEQFF. The V call is TRBV4-2, the J call TRBJ2-1; 11 positions match TRBD2. CDR1 and CDR2 (germline): LGHNA, YNFKEQ. V dropped 0 bases and J dropped 5; count of bases not matched to a gene: 3. The CDR3 is 16 residues long.

The chain carries TRBV5-1 and TRBJ1-2, with TRBD1 matching over 7 bases. Germline values: CDR1 SGHRS, CDR2 YFSETQ. The length of the CDR3 is 14 residues. V trimming: 3 bases; J trimming: 2 bases; junction bases outside the gene matches: 4. The CDR3: CASSSSQGNYGYTF. The CDR3 DNA reads TGCGCCAGCAGCTCCTCACAGGGGAACTATGGCTACACCTTC.

The chain employs TRBV29-1 and TRBJ1-1; tentatively, D is TRBD1 (5 bases). The CDR3 covers 11 residues. In germline, CDR1 is SQVTM, CDR2 ANQGSEA. V lost 1 base to trimming and J lost 11 bases, with 11 bases between them. The CDR3 DNA reads TGCAGCGTTGAAGGGGCCAGGGTGGCTTTCTTT. Translated: CSVEGARVAFF. Combining the CDR3 with reference TRBV29-1 and TRBJ1-1 gives the whole variable domain SAVISQKPSRDICQRGTSLTIQCQVDSQVTMMFWYRQQPGQSLTLIATANQGSEATYESGFVIDKFPISRPNLTFSTLTVSNMSPEDSSIYLCSVEGARVAFFGQGTRLTVV.

The chain employs TRBV10-3 and TRBJ1-1; D ambiguous. This CDR3 contains 12 residues. Germline V lookup: CDR1 ENHRY, CDR2 SYGVKD. Trimming shortened V by 6 bases and J by 4 bases, and 9 bases separated the two germline ends. Here the CDR3 reads CAISSGFTEAFF. The CDR3 DNA follows: TGTGCCATCAGCTCGGGGTTCACTGAAGCTTTCTTT.

The V and J genes are TRBV29-1 and TRBJ2-7; 8 nucleotides agree with TRBD2. Per germline, CDR1 SQVTM and CDR2 ANQGSEA. The CDR3 is 17 amino acids. J was trimmed by 3 bases and V by 4 bases; bases with no gene match: 17. CDR3: CSVVVVEQRGLDYEQYF. The CDR3 nucleotides are TGCAGCGTTGTTGTTGTCGAACAGCGGGGACTAGACTACGAGCAGTACTTC.